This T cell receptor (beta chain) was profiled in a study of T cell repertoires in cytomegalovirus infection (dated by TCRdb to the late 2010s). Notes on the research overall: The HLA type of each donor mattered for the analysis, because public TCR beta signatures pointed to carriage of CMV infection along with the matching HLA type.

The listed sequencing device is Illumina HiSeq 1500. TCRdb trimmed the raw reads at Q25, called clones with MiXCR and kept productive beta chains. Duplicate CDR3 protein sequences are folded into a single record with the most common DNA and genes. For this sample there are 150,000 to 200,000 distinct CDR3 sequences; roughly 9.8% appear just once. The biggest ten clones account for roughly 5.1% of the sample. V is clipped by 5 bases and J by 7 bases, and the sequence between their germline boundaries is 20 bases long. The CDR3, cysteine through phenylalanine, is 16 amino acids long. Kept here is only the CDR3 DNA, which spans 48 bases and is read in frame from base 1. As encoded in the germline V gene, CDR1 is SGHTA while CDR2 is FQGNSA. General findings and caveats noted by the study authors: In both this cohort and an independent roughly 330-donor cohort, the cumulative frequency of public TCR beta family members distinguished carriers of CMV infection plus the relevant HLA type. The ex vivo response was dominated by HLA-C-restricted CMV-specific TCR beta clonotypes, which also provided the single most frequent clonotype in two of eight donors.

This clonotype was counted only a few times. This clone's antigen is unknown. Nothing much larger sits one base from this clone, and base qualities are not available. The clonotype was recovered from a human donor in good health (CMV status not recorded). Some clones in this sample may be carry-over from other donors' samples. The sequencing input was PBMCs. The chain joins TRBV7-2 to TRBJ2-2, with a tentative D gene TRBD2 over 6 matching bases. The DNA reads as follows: TGTGCCAGCAGCGCCGGGAGAAGTTTAGTTAACGGGGAGCTGTTTTTT. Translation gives CASSAGRSLVNGELFF.